These 14 T cell receptor beta chains originate from one sample sequenced in a study of blood T cell repertoires in COVID-19 (dated by TCRdb to 2020 to 2021). Receptor libraries were prepared by the immunoSEQ multiplex PCR assay. The table comes from immuneACCESS by way of TCRdb, which keeps in-frame sequences with V and J called. Part of the clones is missing from these tables; in studies checked, under half for an unresolved V gene and the rest for unknown reasons. The sample table holds around 200,000 clones, of which about 82% were seen once. Together, the top ten hold about 6% of the sample. Sequencing used PBMCs or T cells enriched from blood (not recorded which). The receptors were sampled from a man in his forties with acute COVID-19.

V usage is TRBV5-1 and J usage is TRBJ1-3; D might be TRBD1 (6 bases). Deletions cut 1 base from V and 0 bases from J, with 11 bases between. The CDR3 has 16 residues. CDR1 SGHRS and CDR2 YFSETQ come from the germline V gene. In DNA, the CDR3 is TGCGCCAGCAGCTTGTTGACAGGCGCCTCTGGAAACACCATATATTTT. Protein: CASSLLTGASGNTIYF.

This chain joins TRBV4-3 and TRBJ2-3; 14 positions match TRBD2. Germline assignment: CDR1 LGHNA and CDR2 YSLEER. CDR3 length: 18 residues. J gave up 4 bases and V 1 base, and 7 bases lay outside the gene matches. Written as DNA, the CDR3 is TGCGCCAGCAGCCAAGCAGGGGGACTAGCGGGAGTGGCAGATACGCAGTATTTT. Encoded protein: CASSQAGGLAGVADTQYF.

This chain joins TRBV20-1 and TRBJ1-2; 8 positions match TRBD1. The junction had 7 bases not matched to a gene; V was cut back by 3 bases and J by 7 bases. There are 13 residues in the CDR3. Germline V gene lookup returns CDR1 DFQATT and CDR2 SNEGSKA (reference sequence). The CDR3 DNA follows: TGCAGTGCTAGTAACAGGGGGTTTGGTGGCTACACCTTC. This sequence encodes CSASNRGFGGYTF.

The chain recombines TRBV18 with TRBJ1-6; D is ambiguous. Per the germline V gene, CDR1 is KGHSH and CDR2 is LQKENI. The CDR3 consists of 15 residues. The V and J ends lost 2 bases and 8 bases respectively, with 13 bases between them. CDR3: CASSPEASRYSPLHF. The CDR3 nucleotides are TGTGCCAGCTCACCAGAGGCGAGTCGGTATTCACCCCTCCACTTT.

V is TRBV7-3 and J is TRBJ2-3; D might be TRBD2 (5 bases). There are 16 residues in the CDR3. The V and J ends lost 1 base and 1 base respectively, with 12 bases between them. Germline CDR1 and CDR2: SGHTA and FQGTGA. The CDR3 nucleotides read TGTGCCAGCAGCTTAAATCCGGGAATGGGCACAGATACGCAGTATTTT. It codes for CASSLNPGMGTDTQYF.

The chain has TRBV7-9 and TRBJ2-2; 9 bases map to TRBD2. Trimming took 3 bases from V and 6 from J; bases not matched to a gene: 11. CDR3 length equals 17 residues. Germline V CDR1 and CDR2: SEHNR, FQNEAQ (reference sequence). DNA for the CDR3: TGTGCCAGCAGCTTGGCAGCGGGAGGTATAAACGCCGGGGAGCTGTTTTTT. Its protein product is CASSLAAGGINAGELFF.

The gene calls are TRBV5-6 and TRBJ1-2; 10 bases are a match to TRBD1. Germline V CDR1 and CDR2: SGHDT, YYEEEE. The CDR3 is 15 amino acids. The trim removed 3 bases at V and 3 bases at J, leaving 5 bases unmatched. The CDR3 DNA reads as TGTGCCAGCAGCTGGGGGACAGGGGCCTACTATGGCTACACCTTC. As protein: CASSWGTGAYYGYTF.

V usage is TRBV29-1 and J usage is TRBJ1-1, with 10 bases that match TRBD1. In germline, CDR1 is SQVTM, CDR2 ANQGSEA. The CDR3 covers 17 residues. V dropped 3 bases and J dropped 11; count of bases not matched to a gene: 21. This CDR3 reads CSVDGQGVPKKGAWAFF. The CDR3 region has the DNA TGCAGCGTTGACGGACAGGGGGTTCCAAAAAAAGGAGCATGGGCTTTCTTT.

This rearrangement joins TRBV29-1 to TRBJ2-1, with TRBD1 as a possible D gene (6 bases). Trimming stripped 6 bases from V and 5 bases from J, with 17 bases between. Per germline, CDR1 SQVTM and CDR2 ANQGSEA. The CDR3 has 14 residues. CDR3 in amino acids: CSVPGHRGDNEQFF. The CDR3 DNA is TGCAGCGTACCGGGACACCGAGGCGACAATGAGCAGTTCTTC.

V is TRBV27 and J is TRBJ2-1; 7 bases match TRBD1. The J segment lost 7 bases and the V segment lost 5 bases, leaving 8 bases of the junction unmatched. The CDR3 totals 14 residues. Per germline, CDR1 MNHEY and CDR2 SMNVEV (reference sequence). The CDR3 loop reads CASSPPPTGNEQFF. For the CDR3, the DNA is TGTGCCAGCAGTCCACCCCCGACAGGGAATGAGCAGTTCTTC.

The chain is built from TRBV16 and TRBJ1-1, with a weak D call TRBD1 (6 bases). The V end lost 4 bases, the J end lost 4 bases, and 19 bases lay between the germline ends. Germline V gene sequence: CDR1 KGHSY, CDR2 FQNENV. This CDR3 has 16 residues. The CDR3: CASSLYTGLYLTEAFF. In DNA form, the CDR3 reads TGTGCCAGCAGCCTATATACAGGGCTGTATCTCACTGAAGCTTTCTTT. The full variable domain, with the rest looked up from reference TRBV16 and TRBJ1-1, is GEEVAQTPKHLVRGEGQKAKLYCAPIKGHSYVFWYQQVLKNEFKFLISFQNENVFDETGMPKERFSAKCLPNSPCSLEIQATKLEDSAVYFCASSLYTGLYLTEAFFGQGTRLTVV.

J is TRBJ1-3 and V is TRBV5-1, with D possibly TRBD1 on 6 matching bases. The CDR3 extends over 15 amino acids. The ends were cut back, 3 bases at V and 4 bases at J, with 14 bases in the middle. Germline CDR1 reads SGHRS; CDR2 reads YFSETQ. The CDR3 DNA reads TGCGCCAGCAGCTCGGGTAGGACAGAAGGAAACACCATATATTTT. Translation: CASSSGRTEGNTIYF.

This clone occurred a few times. The gene calls are TRBV3-1 (or the pseudogene TRBV3-2) and TRBJ1-3; D might be TRBD1 (6 bases). V lost 5 bases and J lost 4, with 12 bases in between. The CDR3 runs 14 residues. Germline assignment: CDR1 LGHDT and CDR2 YNNKEL (reference sequence). The CDR3 spells CASSIRGSGNTIYF. In nucleotides, the CDR3 is TGTGCCAGCAGCATCAGGGGCTCAGGAAACACCATATATTTT.

The V call is TRBV24-1, the J call TRBJ2-2; the match to TRBD2 covers 14 bases. Germline assignment: CDR1 KGHDR and CDR2 SFDVKD. The V segment lost 7 bases and the J segment 3 bases; nucleotides outside the gene matches: 3. This CDR3 is built from 16 residues. CDR3 sequence: CATRPGLAGDTGELFF. CDR3 DNA: TGTGCCACCAGACCGGGACTAGCGGGAGACACCGGGGAGCTGTTTTTT.